Below, 11 T cell receptor beta chains from the same sample are listed, as sequenced in a study of graft-versus-host responses after intestinal transplantation. This table comes from immunoSEQ multiplex PCR, and its TCRdb copy is limited to in-frame clones, with some not included. The data show just over 14,000 clones, 90% to 95% seen once. The sequencing here drew on PBMCs, taken 9 days after transplant. The receptors derive from a human patient who received an intestinal transplant, so some T cells may come from the graft donor.

This sequence joins TRBV28 and TRBJ1-2; D ambiguous. V lost 6 bases to trimming and J lost 4 bases, with 18 bases between them. The CDR3 has 15 amino acids. Germline-derived CDR1 and CDR2 are MDHEN and SYDVKM. Written as DNA, the CDR3 is TGTGCCAGCAGGAAAAAGGATTCTTTCGTCTATGGCTACACCTTC. Translation gives CASRKKDSFVYGYTF.

The V call is TRBV30, the J call TRBJ2-3, with a weak D call TRBD2 (6 bases). This CDR3 is 14 amino acids long. V was shortened by 0 bases and J by 1 base, with 8 bases between the two germline ends. Germline V lookup: CDR1 GTSNPN, CDR2 SVGIG (reference sequence). The CDR3 loop reads CAWSVPSGTDTQYF. In DNA form, the CDR3 reads TGTGCCTGGAGTGTACCTAGCGGCACAGATACGCAGTATTTT.

The gene calls are TRBV11-2 and TRBJ2-5; 7 bases align to TRBD2. The DNA end favors TRBJ2-7, so the J call may be wrong. Germline V CDR1 and CDR2: SGHAT, FQNNGV. This CDR3 has 15 residues. CDR3 DNA sequence: TGTGCCAGCAGCTTAGAGTACGGGAGGACCTACGAGCAGTACTTC. Its translation: CASSLEYGRTYEQYF.

This sequence joins TRBV6-5 and TRBJ2-7, with no clear D. CDR1 and CDR2 (germline): MNHEY, SVGAGI. V was clipped by 0 bases and J by 4 bases, with 7 bases between them. The CDR3 contains 13 residues. CDR3 coding DNA: TGTGCCAGCAGTTACTCGGTTGGGTACGAGCAGTACTTC. Its translation is CASSYSVGYEQYF.

DNA of the CDR3: TGTGCCAGCAGTTCCGGACTAAACCGGGAGTTCTTC. Translated: CASSSGLNREFF. The rearrangement links TRBV27 to TRBJ2-1; a weak D match, TRBD2 (6 bases). This CDR3 contains 12 residues. The germline V gene encodes CDR1 MNHEY and CDR2 SMNVEV (reference sequence). V shed 4 bases and J shed 14 bases, with 15 bases lying between them.

V gene TRBV10-1 combines with J gene TRBJ2-1; D ambiguous. From germline, CDR1 is WNHNN and CDR2 SYGVQD (reference sequence). The CDR3 runs 15 residues. Trimming left V 3 bases short and J 0 bases short, with 9 bases between. CDR3: CASSEQTSSYNEQFF. The CDR3 nucleotides read TGCGCCAGCAGTGAACAGACGAGCTCCTACAATGAGCAGTTCTTC.

The V and J genes are TRBV5-6 and TRBJ2-3, with D perhaps TRBD1 (6 bases). Trimming stripped 0 bases from V and 7 bases from J, with 9 bases between. CDR1 and CDR2 from the germline V gene are SGHDT and YYEEEE. This CDR3 is built from 13 residues. CDR3 sequence (DNA): TGTGCCAGCAGCTTGGAACAGGGAAATACGCAGTATTTT. Encoded protein: CASSLEQGNTQYF.

The chain joins TRBV6-5 to TRBJ1-1; no clear D gene. Per germline, CDR1 MNHEY and CDR2 SVGAGI. The germline V and J ends were trimmed by 2 bases and 4 bases, with 8 bases remaining between them. CDR3 length equals 13 residues. Written as DNA, the CDR3 is TGTGCCAGCAGTTACGCGGGGAGCACTGAAGCTTTCTTT. It yields the protein CASSYAGSTEAFF.

This clone was seen only once. CDR3 in DNA: TGCGCCAGCAGCCACGGCGGGGCTACGAACACCGGGGAGCTGTTTTTT. As protein: CASSHGGATNTGELFF. V and J are TRBV5-1 and TRBJ2-2; D may be TRBD2 (6 bases). The CDR3 extends over 16 amino acids. Trimming removed 4 bases from V and 0 bases from J, with 13 bases in between. From germline, CDR1 is SGHRS and CDR2 YFSETQ.

This sequence joins TRBV14 and TRBJ1-2; possible D gene TRBD1, 5 bases. The CDR3 sequence is 13 residues long. Germline V gene data show CDR1 as SGHDN and CDR2 as FVKESK. V lost 1 base, J lost 4 bases, and 7 bases lay in between. DNA of the CDR3: TGTGCCAGCAGCCAAGGGCAGGGCTATGGCTACACCTTC. It encodes CASSQGQGYGYTF.

The genes are TRBV6-5 and TRBJ1-1; possibly TRBD1 for D (5 bases). Trimming cost V 6 bases and J 2 bases, with 13 bases left between them. This CDR3 has 14 residues. Per the germline V gene, CDR1 is MNHEY and CDR2 is SVGAGI. This chain's CDR3 is CASSTPTDNTEAFF. DNA of the CDR3: TGTGCCAGCAGCACTCCGACAGATAACACTGAAGCTTTCTTT.